The clone carrying this T cell receptor (beta chain) was seen at least ten times. From RNA transcripts, TCR beta CDR3 regions were amplified. In the first-round RT-PCR of the TCR CDR3, the HTBI primer set was used. TCRdb itself ran the multiplex PCR reads through MiXCR, one entry per CDR3 protein. Altogether approximately 590,000 distinct CDR3 sequences are present, around 14% being singletons, with the ten largest covering 6.5% to 8%. These data belong to a study of T cells in Graves' hyperthyroidism and ophthalmopathy. CDR1 is SGHVS and CDR2 is FQNEAQ in the germline V gene. The ends lost 3 bases at V and 4 bases at J; junction bases unmatched: 10. The CDR3 is made up of 16 amino acids.

Input material: blood. The chain employs TRBV7-8 and TRBJ2-5, with 8 bases identical to TRBD2. The TCR was taken from a woman aged 25 to 39 with Graves' hyperthyroidism. DNA of the CDR3: TGTGCCAGCAGCTTTAGACCACCGGGACTAGTAGAGACCCAGTACTTC. Its translation: CASSFRPPGLVETQYF.